The 14 T cell receptor beta chains below were found in one sample sequenced in a study of CD8+CD57+ T cells in acquired aplastic anemia. According to the study, genomic DNA was the template for TCR beta VDJ and CDR3 profiling. TCRdb reanalysed the reads using MiXCR and keeps one entry per CDR3 protein. The data show over 200,000 distinct CDR3 sequences, with 61% seen just once and 25% to 30% held by the top ten. Sequences were obtained from sorted CD4+, CD8+, or CD8+CD57+ T cells (not recorded which) from PBMCs. These receptors were obtained from a human donor in good health.

The chain links TRBV19 to TRBJ2-4; D is perhaps TRBD2 (5 bases). Trimming stripped 2 bases from V and 0 bases from J, with 8 bases between. This CDR3 spans 15 amino acids. The germline gives CDR1 LNHDA, CDR2 SQIVND (reference sequence). The CDR3 region has the DNA TGTGCCAGTAGTATAATGGCGGGAGCCAAAAACATTCAGTACTTC. It codes for CASSIMAGAKNIQYF.

This rearrangement joins TRBV29-1 to TRBJ2-7, with D perhaps matching TRBD2 (5 bases). Germline V gives CDR1 SQVTM, CDR2 ANQGSEA. With 8 bases removed from V and 2 bases from J, the gap between germline ends came to 19 bases. The CDR3 is 14 residues long. The CDR3: CSLAGVTPAYEQYF. CDR3 in DNA: TGCAGCTTGGCCGGGGTGACACCAGCCTACGAGCAGTACTTC.

This clonotype was counted only a few times. J is TRBJ2-7 and V is TRBV20-1; D ambiguous. Trimming stripped 0 bases from V and 3 bases from J, with 9 bases between. Germline CDR1 reads DFQATT; CDR2 reads SNEGSKA (reference sequence). The CDR3 is 13 residues long. CDR3 sequence: CSARDPDRYEQYF. In nucleotides, the CDR3 is TGCAGTGCTAGAGATCCTGACCGCTACGAGCAGTACTTC.

The J gene is TRBJ2-1, the V gene TRBV6-2 or TRBV6-3, with TRBD2 identical over 13 bases. The germline V gene encodes CDR1 MNHEY and CDR2 SVGEGT. This CDR3 contains 20 residues. V was clipped by 1 base and J by 8 bases; unmatched bases: 17. CDR3 DNA sequence: TGTGCCAGCAGTTACTTAGGACTAGCGGGAGTGAGTCCTCAAGTAGATGAGCAGTTCTTC. Translation gives CASSYLGLAGVSPQVDEQFF.

The V and J genes are TRBV20-1 and TRBJ2-1; the D gene could be TRBD1 or TRBD2 (7 bases each). CDR1 and CDR2 (germline): DFQATT, SNEGSKA (reference sequence). There are 12 residues in the CDR3. V lost 6 bases, J lost 8 bases, and 14 bases lay in between. The CDR3 nucleotides are TGCAGTGCCAGGGGGGGAGTCGATGAGCAGTTCTTC. Protein sequence: CSARGGVDEQFF.

This clonotype has at least ten counts. The genes are TRBV4-3 and TRBJ2-3; no clear D. The CDR3 has 17 residues. V was shortened by 2 bases and J by 2 bases, with 17 bases between the two germline ends. The germline gives CDR1 LGHNA, CDR2 YSLEER. The CDR3 DNA follows: TGCGCCAGCAGCCAATTTTCGGATTCTCCATTCACAGATACGCAGTATTTT. Translated, it gives CASSQFSDSPFTDTQYF.

This clonotype was seen more than once but under ten times. V and J are TRBV10-3 and TRBJ1-1; D is uncertain. V was shortened by 0 bases and J by 6 bases, with 8 bases between the two germline ends. The germline gives CDR1 ENHRY, CDR2 SYGVKD. There are 13 residues in the CDR3. The CDR3 nucleotides are TGTGCCATCAGTGAGTCGACGACCCCTGAAGCTTTCTTT. Translation: CAISESTTPEAFF.

The V gene is TRBV5-5, the J gene TRBJ1-1; D unresolved. The V gene lost 3 bases and the J gene lost 4 bases, with 10 bases spanning the gap. CDR3 length: 13 amino acids. In germline, CDR1 is SGHKS, CDR2 YYEKEE (reference sequence). CDR3 bases: TGTGCCAGCAGCTCGGAGTGGGGCACTGAAGCTTTCTTT. Translating gives CASSSEWGTEAFF.

J is TRBJ1-2 and V is TRBV29-1, with 8 bases aligning to TRBD1. With V trimmed by 5 bases and J by 0 bases, 14 bases remained unmatched. The germline gives CDR1 SQVTM, CDR2 ANQGSEA. There are 17 residues in the CDR3. In DNA form, the CDR3 reads TGCAGCGTTTTTGGGCAGACAGGGGCCCTGACTAACTATGGCTACACCTTC. Its protein is CSVFGQTGALTNYGYTF.

The chain employs TRBV7-8 and TRBJ2-1, with D tentatively TRBD2 (6 bases). Trimming pared 5 bases from V and 8 bases from J, leaving 19 bases between. Per the germline V gene, CDR1 is SGHVS and CDR2 is FQNEAQ. This CDR3 has 15 amino acids. The CDR3 spells CASSQGWRARDEQFF. CDR3 in DNA: TGTGCCAGCAGCCAAGGATGGAGGGCTCGAGATGAGCAGTTCTTC.

This chain connects TRBV7-2 to TRBJ2-3; D gene uncertain. With 4 bases removed from V and 0 bases from J, the gap between germline ends came to 14 bases. The V gene's germline CDR1 is SGHTA and CDR2 FQGNSA. The CDR3 consists of 16 residues. The CDR3 sequence is CASSSDWVTSTDTQYF. The CDR3 bases are TGTGCCAGCAGCTCCGATTGGGTAACTAGCACAGATACGCAGTATTTT.

The chain couples TRBV20-1 to TRBJ2-3; TRBD2 matches 8 bases. V was pared by 6 bases and J by 4 bases, with 9 bases of the junction left unmatched. CDR1 DFQATT and CDR2 SNEGSKA come from the germline V gene (reference sequence). The CDR3 extends over 14 amino acids. CDR3 protein: CSAFGGAVADTQYF. As DNA, the CDR3 is TGCAGTGCATTCGGGGGGGCCGTAGCAGATACGCAGTATTTT.

This clonotype showed up many times. The chain uses TRBV10-3 and TRBJ2-1, with 11 nucleotides matching TRBD2. The CDR3 sequence is 17 residues long. Germline V CDR1 and CDR2: ENHRY, SYGVKD. V lost 7 bases to trimming and J lost 6 bases; unmatched junction nucleotides: 14. The CDR3 nucleotides read TGTGCCATCACCCCCGGGACTAGCGGCTTCACTCTCAATGAGCAGTTCTTC. Its protein product is CAITPGTSGFTLNEQFF.

The chain employs TRBV7-6 and TRBJ2-7, with 9 positions matching TRBD2. Germline loops: CDR1 SGHVS, CDR2 FNYEAQ. With V trimmed by 1 base and J by 7 bases, 11 bases remained unmatched. The CDR3 covers 16 residues. The CDR3 DNA reads as TGTGCCAGCAGCTTAGATGGCGGGGGGGCTGTGTTGGAGCAGTACTTC. Its translation is CASSLDGGGAVLEQYF.